This TCR beta chain was sequenced for a study of regulatory T cells in long-lasting Graves disease. The authors built TCR beta libraries using iRepertoire HTBI primers and Arm-PCR of CDR3 regions. Each CDR3 protein is one row after TCRdb ran MiXCR on the multiplex PCR reads. The sample carries 450,000 to 600,000 distinct CDR3 sequences, around 15% recorded once. The time point denotes: newly diagnosed GD, antithyroid drugs for less than 3 months. The TCR library was made from RNA extracted from PBMCs. In its sample, this clonotype was seen a few times. The CDR3 contains 17 residues. V shed 7 bases and J shed 2 bases, with 21 bases lying between them. These data were also filed under a second study, of T cells in Graves' hyperthyroidism and ophthalmopathy.

The chain combines TRBV12-3 or TRBV12-4 with TRBJ2-1; weak D call: TRBD2 (6 bases). The source is a man in his forties with Graves disease. The material sequenced was peripheral blood mononuclear cells (PBMCs), taken at new diagnosis, from a patient treated with antithyroid drugs. The CDR3 DNA sequence: TGTGCCAGCACCCTTGTCGCGTTCGGGGGTCCCTACAATGAGCAGTTCTTC. Amino acid sequence: CASTLVAFGGPYNEQFF.